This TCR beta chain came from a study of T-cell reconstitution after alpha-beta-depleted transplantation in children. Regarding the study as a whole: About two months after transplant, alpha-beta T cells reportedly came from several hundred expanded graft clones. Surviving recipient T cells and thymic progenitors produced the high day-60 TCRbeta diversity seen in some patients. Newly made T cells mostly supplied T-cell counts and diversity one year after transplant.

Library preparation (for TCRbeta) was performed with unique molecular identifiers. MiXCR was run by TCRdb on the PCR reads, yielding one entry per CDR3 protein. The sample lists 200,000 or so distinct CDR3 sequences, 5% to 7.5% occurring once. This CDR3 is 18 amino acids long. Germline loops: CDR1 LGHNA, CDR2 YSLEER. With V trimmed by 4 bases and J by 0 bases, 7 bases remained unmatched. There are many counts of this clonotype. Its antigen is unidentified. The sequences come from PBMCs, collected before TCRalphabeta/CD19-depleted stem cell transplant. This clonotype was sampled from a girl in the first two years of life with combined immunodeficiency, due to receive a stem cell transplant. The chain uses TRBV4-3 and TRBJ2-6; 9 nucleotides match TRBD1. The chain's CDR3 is CASSLRGTGSSGANVLTF. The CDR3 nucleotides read TGCGCCAGCAGCCTTAGAGGGACAGGGTCCTCTGGGGCCAACGTCCTGACTTTC.